The 22 T cell receptor beta chains listed next were all sequenced from one sample in a study of blood T cells in healthy people across ages. The second PCR ran about 6 to 12 cycles with a sample-barcoded 5' primer and J-beta primers. TCRdb independently ran MiXCR on the 5' RACE reads; one entry per CDR3 protein. The sample shows about 1.4 million distinct CDR3 sequences, around 59% of them seen only once. Specimen: blood. These TCRs come from a young man in good health.

This chain links TRBV20-1 with TRBJ2-4; 8 positions agree with TRBD2. The tail of the sequence fits TRBJ2-7 better, so the J call may be wrong. Germline CDR1 and CDR2: DFQATT and SNEGSKA (reference sequence). The CDR3 runs 15 residues. The CDR3 DNA reads TGCAGTGCTAACCGGGGGGGCGGAATAGCCTACGAGCAGTACTTC. Translation gives CSANRGGGIAYEQYF.

The rearrangement joins TRBV5-1 to TRBJ2-3; 14 nucleotides align to TRBD2. This CDR3 contains 18 residues. The germline V gene encodes CDR1 SGHRS and CDR2 YFSETQ. Unmatched junction bases numbered 10, after V lost 4 bases and J lost 3 bases. The CDR3 DNA follows: TGCGCCAGCAGCACGACGGGACTAGCGGGAGATGTTACAGATACGCAGTATTTT. Its translation: CASSTTGLAGDVTDTQYF.

The CDR3, as DNA: TGCAGTGCTAGAGATTGGGCCCTAGCATATAGCAATCAGCCCCAGCATTTT. This codes for CSARDWALAYSNQPQHF. This chain connects TRBV20-1 to TRBJ1-5; D unresolved. From germline, CDR1 is DFQATT and CDR2 SNEGSKA (reference sequence). The CDR3 covers 17 residues. V lost 0 bases and J lost 0, with 15 bases in between.

V gene TRBV4-3 combines with J gene TRBJ2-7; possibly TRBD1 or TRBD2 for D (7 bases each). Germline CDR1 LGHNA, CDR2 YSLEER. CDR3 length: 16 amino acids. The ends were cut back, 2 bases at V and 5 bases at J, with 19 bases in the middle. The CDR3 sequence: CASSQTLARGGDEQYF. CDR3 nucleotide sequence: TGCGCCAGCAGCCAAACCCTCGCCAGGGGGGGAGACGAGCAGTACTTC.

The chain uses TRBV27 and TRBJ2-5; tentative D call: TRBD2 (5 bases). Germline V gene sequence: CDR1 MNHEY, CDR2 SMNVEV (reference sequence). The CDR3 covers 15 residues. V gave up 6 bases and J gave up 11 bases, with 25 bases separating them. The CDR3 loop is CASRSIEGSNNEQYF. CDR3 DNA sequence: TGTGCCAGCAGATCCATTGAAGGGAGCAACAATGAGCAGTACTTC.

This clonotype was counted between two and nine times. The J gene is TRBJ2-3, the V gene TRBV20-1, with a weak D call TRBD2 (5 bases). This CDR3 is 13 amino acids long. V was trimmed by 6 bases and J by 2 bases, leaving 12 bases between them. CDR1 and CDR2 from the germline V gene are DFQATT and SNEGSKA (reference sequence). The CDR3 is CSARGLATDTQYF. Written as DNA, the CDR3 is TGCAGTGCCCGCGGACTCGCCACAGATACGCAGTATTTT.

This chain joins TRBV20-1 and TRBJ1-6; D uncertain. Germline V lookup: CDR1 DFQATT, CDR2 SNEGSKA (reference sequence). The CDR3 contains 12 residues. Trimming left V 5 bases short and J 7 bases short, with 9 bases between. The CDR3 DNA follows: TGCAGTGCTCGGACGGTGAATTCACCCCTCCACTTT. It codes for CSARTVNSPLHF.

This rearrangement joins TRBV20-1 to TRBJ1-6; 10 nucleotides align to TRBD1. From germline, CDR1 is DFQATT and CDR2 SNEGSKA (reference sequence). J lost 7 bases, V lost 4 bases, and 4 bases had no gene match. The CDR3 loop spans 14 amino acids. The CDR3 here is CSATRTGGNSPLHF. In DNA form, the CDR3 reads TGCAGTGCTACCAGGACAGGGGGGAATTCACCCCTCCACTTT.

The chain employs TRBV29-1 and TRBJ2-3, with D unresolved. CDR1 SQVTM and CDR2 ANQGSEA come from the germline V gene. The CDR3 has 11 residues. V gave up 4 bases and J gave up 3 bases, with 5 bases separating them. DNA of the CDR3: TGCAGCGTTGGGGTAACAGATACGCAGTATTTT. It yields the protein CSVGVTDTQYF.

The genes are TRBV7-8 and TRBJ2-7; D may be TRBD2 (6 bases). The CDR3 is made up of 14 amino acids. The V and J ends lost 2 bases and 7 bases respectively, with 15 bases between them. Per the germline V gene, CDR1 is SGHVS and CDR2 is FQNEAQ. CDR3 sequence reads: CASSLRTLGGEQYF. The CDR3 DNA is TGTGCCAGCAGCTTAAGAACCTTAGGAGGGGAGCAGTACTTC.

In DNA form, the CDR3 reads TGTGCCAGCAGTCCCACCGGGACCCTTAGCTCCTACGAGCAGTACTTC. Its protein is CASSPTGTLSSYEQYF. This chain joins TRBV12-3 or TRBV12-4 and TRBJ2-4, with D possibly being TRBD1 or TRBD2 (5 bases each). The J call may be incorrect, as the DNA end agrees better with TRBJ2-7. The CDR3 is 16 amino acids.

The rearrangement joins TRBV2 to TRBJ1-4; TRBD1 aligns across 7 bases. Per the germline V gene, CDR1 is SNHLY and CDR2 is FYNNEI. Trimming took 1 base from V and 2 from J; bases not matched to a gene: 4. CDR3 size: 16 residues. The CDR3 region is CASSEVRGLTNEKLFF. The CDR3 DNA reads as TGTGCCAGCAGTGAAGTAAGGGGGCTGACTAATGAAAAACTGTTTTTT.

This clonotype was detected a few times. This sequence joins TRBV24-1 and TRBJ2-1; D is undetermined. V was trimmed by 5 bases and J by 9 bases, leaving 7 bases between them. CDR1 is KGHDR, CDR2 SFDVKD, per germline. The CDR3 loop spans 11 amino acids. Here the CDR3 reads CATSAEGEQFF. The CDR3 DNA reads TGTGCCACCAGTGCCGAAGGTGAGCAGTTCTTC.

The V call is TRBV10-3, the J call TRBJ1-4; D may be TRBD1 (6 bases). Germline V gene lookup returns CDR1 ENHRY and CDR2 SYGVKD. This CDR3 is built from 15 residues. Trimming shortened V by 2 bases and J by 5 bases, and 12 bases separated the two germline ends. CDR3 DNA: TGTGCCATCAGTGAGCAGAAGGGGGAGAATGAAAAACTGTTTTTT. It translates to CAISEQKGENEKLFF.

The chain couples TRBV6-6 to TRBJ2-1; 9 nucleotides line up with TRBD1. The CDR3 is 16 residues long. Germline CDR1 is MNHNY and CDR2 is SVGAGI (reference sequence). Trimming took 8 bases from V and 3 from J; bases not matched to a gene: 11. In nucleotides, the CDR3 is TGTGCCAGCGGACGAACCGGGACAGGGAACTACAATGAGCAGTTCTTC. Translating it yields CASGRTGTGNYNEQFF.

V gene TRBV9 combines with J gene TRBJ1-2, with D possibly being TRBD1 (5 bases). This CDR3 has 13 amino acids. V lost 3 bases, J lost 6 bases, and 12 bases lay in between. Germline CDR1 reads SGDLS; CDR2 reads YYNGEE. The CDR3 is CASSEGHADGYTF. The CDR3 nucleotides read TGTGCCAGCAGCGAGGGGCACGCCGATGGCTACACCTTC. Full variable domain (rest looked up from reference TRBV9 and TRBJ1-2): DSGVTQTPKHLITATGQRVTLRCSPRSGDLSVYWYQQSLDQGLQFLIQYYNGEERAKGNILERFSAQQFPDLHSELNLSSLELGDSALYFCASSEGHADGYTFGSGTRLTVV.

The chain is built from TRBV4-1 and TRBJ2-4; no clear D gene. The CDR3 extends over 14 amino acids. The germline V and J ends were trimmed by 4 bases and 14 bases, with 21 bases remaining between them. Looked up from germline, CDR1 is MGHRA and CDR2 is YSYEKL. CDR3 protein: CASSLGKGRSYEYF. CDR3 sequence (DNA): TGCGCCAGCAGCCTGGGGAAGGGAAGGTCCTACGAGTACTTC.

This clonotype is a singleton in its sample. CDR3 region: CASSLFSGSAEQFF. The CDR3 nucleotides read TGTGCCAGCAGTTTATTCTCAGGGTCAGCTGAGCAGTTCTTC. The V gene is TRBV27, the J gene TRBJ2-1; perhaps TRBD1 as D (5 bases). The CDR3 runs to 14 residues. With 1 base removed from V and 9 bases from J, the gap between germline ends came to 13 bases. Germline loops: CDR1 MNHEY, CDR2 SMNVEV (reference sequence).

The chain recombines TRBV4-3 with TRBJ2-1; no clear D gene. The CDR3 sequence is 14 residues long. Trimming pared 1 base from V and 8 bases from J, leaving 12 bases between. The germline gives CDR1 LGHNA, CDR2 YSLEER. The DNA for the CDR3 is TGCGCCAGCAGCCAAGTGGCCGGGTTTGATGAGCAGTTCTTC. Amino acid sequence: CASSQVAGFDEQFF.

V usage is TRBV12-3 or TRBV12-4 and J usage is TRBJ2-5; 9 bases line up with TRBD2. The J call may be mistaken, given a closer DNA end match to TRBJ2-4. The CDR3 has 12 amino acids. The CDR3 DNA reads as TGTGCCAGCAGTCAGACTAGCGGCATTCAGTACTTC. Translating it yields CASSQTSGIQYF.

This clonotype was seen a handful of times. V gene TRBV2 combines with J gene TRBJ1-2; the D is unclear. The length of the CDR3 is 13 residues. CDR1 SNHLY and CDR2 FYNNEI come from the germline V gene. Trimming removed 4 bases from V and 8 bases from J, with 14 bases in between. The chain's CDR3 is CASSGWAASGYTF. The CDR3 DNA is TGTGCCAGCAGTGGTTGGGCAGCTTCAGGCTACACCTTC.

This chain uses TRBV6-2 or TRBV6-3 with TRBJ1-1, with 7 positions matching TRBD1. The CDR3 has 18 residues. The V gene end was trimmed by 5 bases and the J gene end by 0 bases; junction bases not matched to a gene: 15. Germline V lookup: CDR1 MNHEY, CDR2 SVGEGT. CDR3 sequence: CASSDRDSTNSMNTEAFF. CDR3 DNA sequence: TGTGCCAGCAGTGACCGGGACAGCACAAATTCTATGAACACTGAAGCTTTCTTT.